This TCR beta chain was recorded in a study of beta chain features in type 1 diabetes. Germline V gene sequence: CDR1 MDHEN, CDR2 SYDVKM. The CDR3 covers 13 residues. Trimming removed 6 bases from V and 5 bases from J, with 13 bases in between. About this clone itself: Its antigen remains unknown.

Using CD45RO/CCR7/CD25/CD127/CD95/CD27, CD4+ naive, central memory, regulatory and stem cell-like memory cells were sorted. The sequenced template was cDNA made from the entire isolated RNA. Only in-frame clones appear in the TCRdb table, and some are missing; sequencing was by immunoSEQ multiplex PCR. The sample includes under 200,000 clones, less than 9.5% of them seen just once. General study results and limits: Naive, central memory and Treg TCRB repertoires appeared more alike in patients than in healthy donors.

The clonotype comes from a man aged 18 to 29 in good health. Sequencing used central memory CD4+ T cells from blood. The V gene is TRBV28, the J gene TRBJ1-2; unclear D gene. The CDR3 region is CASSRVEWYGYTF. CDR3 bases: TGTGCCAGCAGCCGAGTCGAATGGTATGGCTACACCTTC.